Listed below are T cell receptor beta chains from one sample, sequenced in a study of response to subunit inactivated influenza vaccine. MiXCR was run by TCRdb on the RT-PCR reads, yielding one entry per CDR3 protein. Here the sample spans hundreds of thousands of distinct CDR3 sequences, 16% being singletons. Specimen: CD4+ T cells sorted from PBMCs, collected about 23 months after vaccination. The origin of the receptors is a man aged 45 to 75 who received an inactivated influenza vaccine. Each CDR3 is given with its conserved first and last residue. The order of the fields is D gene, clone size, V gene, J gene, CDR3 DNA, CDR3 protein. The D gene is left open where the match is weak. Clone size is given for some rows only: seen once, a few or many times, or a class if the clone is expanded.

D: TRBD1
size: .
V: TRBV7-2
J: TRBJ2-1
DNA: TGTGCCAGCAGCCCAAGGACAGGGTGGGAGCAGTTCTTC
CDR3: CASSPRTGWEQFF

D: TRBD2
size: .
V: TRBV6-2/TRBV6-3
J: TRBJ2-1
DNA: TGTGCCAGCAGTTACGGGGGTAGCGGGGGAGGCAATGAGCAGTTCTTC
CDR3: CASSYGGSGGGNEQFF

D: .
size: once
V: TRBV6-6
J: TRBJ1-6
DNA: TGTGCCAGCCAGGCGACGGATAATTCACCCCTCCACTTT
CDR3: CASQATDNSPLHF

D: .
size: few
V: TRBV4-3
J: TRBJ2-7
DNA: TGCGCCAGCAGCCAAGATTTGGCAGCTATCTCCTACGAGCAGTACTTC
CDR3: CASSQDLAAISYEQYF

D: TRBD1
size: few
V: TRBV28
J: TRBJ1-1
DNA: TGTGCCAGCAGATCCCTACAGGGGGACACTGAAGCTTTCTTT
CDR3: CASRSLQGDTEAFF

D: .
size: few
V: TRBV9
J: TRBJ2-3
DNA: TGTGCCAGCAGCGTGGGAGTTTCCGTCGCAGATACGCAGTATTTT
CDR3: CASSVGVSVADTQYF

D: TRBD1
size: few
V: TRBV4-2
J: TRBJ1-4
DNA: TGTGCCAGCAGCCAAGATGTCGGGACAGGGCATGAAAAACTGTTTTTT
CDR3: CASSQDVGTGHEKLFF

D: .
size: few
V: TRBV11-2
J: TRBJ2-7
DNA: TGTGCCAGCAGCTCCGCGGGACGGACCTACGAGCAGTACTTC
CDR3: CASSSAGRTYEQYF

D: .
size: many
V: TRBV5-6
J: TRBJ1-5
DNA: TGTGCCAGCAGCTTGATGGGGGAGCAGCCCCAGCATTTT
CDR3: CASSLMGEQPQHF

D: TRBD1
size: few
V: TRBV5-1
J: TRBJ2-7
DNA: TGCGCCAGCAGCGACGGGACAGGGGTAGGGCAGTACTTC
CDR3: CASSDGTGVGQYF

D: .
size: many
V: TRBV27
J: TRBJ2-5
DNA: TGTGCCAGCAGTCCCACCAGTGCGGGTTTAGAGACCCAGTACTTC
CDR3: CASSPTSAGLETQYF

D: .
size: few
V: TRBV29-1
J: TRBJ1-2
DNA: TGCAGCGTTGTCGACAATTTCTATGGCTACACCTTC
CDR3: CSVVDNFYGYTF